This T cell receptor beta chain was found in a study of Graves' ophthalmopathy and Graves' hyperthyroidism. Overall study results and limits: Blood contained most expanded thyroid clonotypes exceeding 0.001 frequency. Ophthalmopathy progression predictions by the model showed roughly 75% specificity and 70.59% sensitivity.

This clonotype has at least ten counts. Its specificity is unknown. Amplification targeted the TCR beta CDR3 regions, with RNA transcripts as the source material. Scientists carried out first-round RT-PCR using HTBI primers and then a second-round multiplex PCR. MiXCR, run by TCRdb on the multiplex PCR reads, gives a single entry per CDR3 protein. Of more than 1,000,000 distinct CDR3 sequences listed, about 36% are singletons. Germline loops: CDR1 LNHDA, CDR2 SQIVND (reference sequence). Trimming shortened V by 7 bases and J by 7 bases, and 10 bases separated the two germline ends. This CDR3 spans 12 amino acids.

The V and J genes are TRBV19 and TRBJ2-2; perhaps TRBD1 as D (5 bases). Material for sequencing was peripheral blood or thyroid tissue (not recorded which). This clonotype was obtained from an adult man with Graves' hyperthyroidism. CDR3 coding DNA: TGTGCCAGTACCAGGGATGGCGGGGAGCTGTTTTTT. It codes for CASTRDGGELFF.